The rows below give T cell receptor beta chains drawn from one sample of a study of shared clonotypes between healthy human individuals. Only in-frame clones appear in the TCRdb table, and some are missing; sequencing was by immunoSEQ multiplex PCR. The repertoire has around 450,000 clones, roughly 77% of them found once; the top ten carry approximately 13%. Sequenced material: PBMCs. Every receptor here comes from a woman between 40 and 50 years old in good health. Some clones in this sample may be carry-over from other donors' samples. The CDR3 runs from the conserved cysteine through the conserved F or W. D genes are given only for firm matches. Only part of the rows carry a size: once, few, many, or a class if the clone is expanded.

clone_size	d_call	v_call	j_call	cdr3_aa	cdr3_nt
NA	NA	TRBV7-2	TRBJ1-4	CASSPSRATTNEKLFF	TGTGCCAGCAGCCCGAGTCGGGCCACAACTAATGAAAAACTGTTTTTT
NA	TRBD2	TRBV5-4	TRBJ2-3	CASSAPLGAGGISGTDTQYF	TGTGCCAGCAGCGCCCCTCTAGGAGCGGGAGGGATCTCAGGCACAGATACGCAGTATTTT
NA	TRBD2	TRBV7-9	TRBJ2-5	CASSLGGGLARETQYF	TGTGCCAGCAGCTTAGGTGGCGGACTAGCAAGGGAGACCCAGTACTTC
NA	NA	TRBV9	TRBJ2-2	CASSVDPGQSLTGELFF	TGTGCCAGCAGCGTCGACCCAGGACAGAGTCTGACCGGGGAGCTGTTTTTT
NA	TRBD2	TRBV6-1	TRBJ2-7	CASSWTSGYEQYF	TGTGCCAGCAGTTGGACTAGCGGTTACGAGCAGTACTTC
NA	NA	TRBV11-1	TRBJ1-2	CASSLDWASEGGYTF	TGTGCCAGCAGCTTAGATTGGGCCAGCGAGGGTGGCTACACCTTC
many	TRBD1	TRBV29-1	TRBJ2-2	CSVNRGGTGELFF	TGCAGCGTTAACAGGGGCGGCACCGGGGAGCTGTTTTTT
once	NA	TRBV27	TRBJ1-3	CASSKTAGFSGNTIYF	TGTGCCAGCAGCAAAACTGCAGGCTTCTCTGGAAACACCATATATTTT
few	NA	TRBV18	TRBJ1-1	CASSPQGVDTEAFF	TGTGCCAGCTCACCACAGGGGGTTGACACTGAAGCTTTCTTT
NA	NA	TRBV7-2	TRBJ2-1	CASSLVTGDEQFF	TGTGCCAGCAGCTTAGTAACGGGGGATGAGCAGTTCTTC
few	NA	TRBV30	TRBJ1-4	CAWSVLGGEKLFF	TGTGCCTGGAGTGTTCTCGGTGGAGAAAAACTGTTTTTT
NA	NA	TRBV5-4	TRBJ2-7	CASSRTGYVHEQYF	TGTGCCAGCAGCCGCACGGGCTATGTTCACGAGCAGTACTTC
NA	TRBD1	TRBV18	TRBJ1-2	CASSRDRELNYGYTF	TGTGCCAGCTCACGAGACAGGGAACTTAACTATGGCTACACCTTC
NA	TRBD1	TRBV7-8	TRBJ1-1	CASSPWTGRNTEAFF	TGTGCCAGCAGCCCCTGGACAGGGCGAAACACTGAAGCTTTCTTT
NA	TRBD2	TRBV6-1	TRBJ2-3	CATFLAGVADTQYF	TGTGCCACATTCTTAGCGGGAGTGGCAGATACGCAGTATTTT
NA	TRBD2	TRBV11-2	TRBJ2-3	CASSSRTSRTTDTQYF	TGTGCCAGCAGCTCGCGGACTAGCCGCACCACAGATACGCAGTATTTT
NA	TRBD1	TRBV11-2	TRBJ2-2	CASSSGQGGPGELFF	TGTGCCAGCAGCTCGGGACAGGGGGGCCCCGGGGAGCTGTTTTTT
NA	NA	TRBV7-2	TRBJ1-1	CASSSTRTGNTEAFF	TGTGCCAGCAGCTCTACCCGGACTGGGAACACTGAAGCTTTCTTT
few	NA	TRBV6-4	TRBJ2-2	CASRPGQNTGELFF	TGTGCCAGCAGACCGGGACAAAACACCGGGGAGCTGTTTTTT
NA	NA	TRBV30	TRBJ1-5	CAWSRTGLSNLVVQHF	TGTGCCTGGAGTCGAACAGGGTTAAGTAACTTAGTGGTCCAGCATTTT
NA	NA	TRBV6-5	TRBJ1-1	CASSLDRLVAFF	TGTGCCAGCAGTCTAGACAGGCTCGTGGCTTTCTTT
NA	NA	TRBV27	TRBJ2-1	CASSLEGSYNEQFF	TGTGCCAGCAGTTTGGAGGGTTCCTACAATGAGCAGTTCTTC
NA	NA	TRBV10-3	TRBJ1-1	CAISPTGSNTEAFF	TGTGCCATCAGTCCGACAGGATCGAACACTGAAGCTTTCTTT
once	NA	TRBV7-2	TRBJ2-5	CASSSRGQETQYF	TGTGCCAGCAGCTCCCGGGGGCAAGAGACCCAGTACTTC
NA	TRBD1	TRBV28	TRBJ2-7	CASSFLLMTGSLSYEQYF	TGTGCCAGCAGTTTCCTTCTCATGACAGGGTCCCTCTCCTACGAGCAGTACTTC
NA	TRBD1	TRBV19	TRBJ2-1	CATTPGTGPYNEQFF	TGTGCCACCACCCCCGGGACAGGCCCCTACAATGAGCAGTTCTTC
NA	TRBD1	TRBV9	TRBJ2-2	CASSLGDRNTGELFF	TGTGCCAGCAGCCTAGGGGACAGGAACACCGGGGAGCTGTTTTTT
NA	TRBD2	TRBV6-5	TRBJ2-7	CASMVAGVGYEQYF	TGTGCCAGCATGGTAGCGGGAGTTGGTTACGAGCAGTACTTC
NA	NA	TRBV5-1	TRBJ2-7	CASSLEPWSYEQYF	TGCGCCAGCAGCTTGGAACCATGGTCCTACGAGCAGTACTTC
NA	NA	TRBV2	TRBJ1-2	CASKKGGGLSYGYTF	TGTGCCAGCAAAAAAGGGGGGGGCCTTAGCTATGGCTACACCTTC
NA	TRBD1	TRBV28	TRBJ1-6	CASSSTGFNSPLHF	TGTGCCAGCAGTTCGACAGGGTTTAATTCACCCCTCCACTTT
NA	NA	TRBV6-5	TRBJ2-2	CASSLPGAGTGELFF	TGTGCCAGCAGTTTACCGGGAGCGGGCACCGGGGAGCTGTTTTTT
NA	NA	TRBV5-1	TRBJ2-5	CASSLSGEETQYF	TGCGCCAGCAGCTTAAGCGGAGAAGAGACCCAGTACTTC
NA	NA	TRBV4-3	TRBJ1-5	CASSQDTEQPQHF	TGCGCCAGCAGCCAAGATACGGAGCAGCCCCAGCATTTT
NA	NA	TRBV29-1	TRBJ2-1	CSVSVQASNEQFF	TGCAGCGTGTCGGTTCAGGCTAGCAATGAGCAGTTCTTC
NA	NA	TRBV28	TRBJ2-7	CASSFSSNAYEQYF	TGTGCCAGCAGTTTTTCTTCAAACGCCTACGAGCAGTACTTC
NA	NA	TRBV7-7	TRBJ2-3	CASSAEGDTQYF	TGTGCTAGCAGCGCCGAGGGGGATACGCAGTATTTT
once	NA	TRBV6-5	TRBJ2-5	CASSYSRGGGETQYF	TGTGCCAGCAGTTACTCGAGGGGGGGAGGGGAGACCCAGTACTTC
NA	NA	TRBV28	TRBJ1-2	CASSLFGTSSGYTF	TGTGCCAGCAGTTTATTCGGGACAAGTAGCGGCTACACCTTC
NA	NA	TRBV6-1	TRBJ1-1	CASSEAPDVNTEAFF	TGTGCCAGCAGTGAAGCGCCCGACGTGAACACTGAAGCTTTCTTT
NA	NA	TRBV7-7	TRBJ2-7	CASSLRFGPSYEQYF	TGTGCTAGCAGCTTAAGATTTGGGCCCTCCTACGAGCAGTACTTC